This T cell receptor (beta chain) was sequenced in a study of Ad26.COV2.S vaccination and SARS-CoV-2 variants. Study information: Ad26.COV2.S was injected intramuscularly once or twice, 56 days apart. Overall study results and limits: Substantial breadth was reportedly displayed by spike-specific CD8+ and CD4+ T cell responses after vaccination.

The treatment: approximately 18 received Ad26.COV2.S at low or high dose, single or two shots; 5 received placebo; per-sample allocation not given. After the first vaccine or placebo injection, samples were drawn on day 63. The administered vaccine (an Ad26 vector) expressed Wuhan-strain SARS-CoV-2 spike. Germline loops: CDR1 SEHNR, CDR2 FQNEAQ (reference sequence). With 0 bases removed from V and 4 bases from J, the gap between germline ends came to 13 bases. The CDR3 is 16 residues long. Measured with immunoSEQ multiplex PCR; TCRdb has only the in-frame clones, and not every one. This table has more than 300,000 clones, around 89% appearing once. A remark on this clone: The antigen remains undetermined.

The chain couples TRBV7-9 to TRBJ1-5; TRBD1 is a possible D gene (6 bases). The specimen was peripheral blood, collected in a trial of Ad26.COV2.S vaccine versus placebo. The sequence was collected from a person aged 18-65 years who received the Ad26.COV2.S COVID-19 vaccine or a placebo. CDR3 coding DNA: TGTGCCAGCAGCTTAGCAGGCGGACAGCAGAATCAGCCCCAGCATTTT. It translates to CASSLAGGQQNQPQHF. The full variable domain, its missing parts supplied by reference TRBV7-9 and TRBJ1-5, is DTGVSQNPRHKITKRGQNVTFRCDPISEHNRLYWYRQTLGQGPEFLTYFQNEAQLEKSRLLSDRFSAERPKGSFSTLEIQRTEQGDSAMYLCASSLAGGQQNQPQHFGDGTRLSIL.